The 25 T cell receptor beta chains below come from one sample, sequenced in a study of cytotoxic CD8 clonotypes in ibrutinib-treated CLL (dated by TCRdb to the early 2020s). Interpreted using the paper, the time point label stands for: about a year on ibrutinib. The library relied on the immunoSEQ multiplex PCR assay. TCRdb re-hosts the immuneACCESS table, in-frame sequences only. Its copies lack some clones; in the studies checked, an unresolved V gene accounts for under half of them, and the cause for the rest is not known. The sample contains roughly 220,000 clones, 75% to 80% of them found a single time. The top ten hold approximately 10% of the sample. Sequenced material: PBMCs, taken after 12 months of ibrutinib treatment. These receptors were obtained from a human donor with chronic lymphocytic leukemia.

This chain links TRBV18 with TRBJ1-1, with 8 nucleotides matching TRBD1. The CDR3 extends over 14 amino acids. With V trimmed by 3 bases and J by 5 bases, 5 bases remained unmatched. Germline-derived CDR1 and CDR2 are KGHSH and LQKENI. The CDR3: CASSPTTGVTEAFF. The CDR3 DNA follows: TGTGCCAGCTCACCTACGACAGGGGTTACTGAAGCTTTCTTT.

The V call is TRBV28, the J call TRBJ1-5; D unclear. V was cut by 3 bases and J by 1 base, with 7 bases left in between. The germline gives CDR1 MDHEN, CDR2 SYDVKM. This CDR3 has 14 residues. The CDR3 DNA sequence: TGTGCCAGCAGTTTTGTCAGAAGCAATCAGCCCCAGCATTTT. Its protein is CASSFVRSNQPQHF.

In its sample, this clone was seen once. V gene TRBV4-1 combines with J gene TRBJ2-1; D may be TRBD1 (5 bases). Trimming pared 2 bases from V and 5 bases from J, leaving 13 bases between. The CDR3 is 15 amino acids. CDR1 MGHRA and CDR2 YSYEKL come from the germline V gene. For the CDR3, the DNA is TGCGCCAGCAGCCAATCTTCAGGGTCCCACAATGAGCAGTTCTTC. It specifies CASSQSSGSHNEQFF.

This sequence joins TRBV2 and TRBJ1-5; possible D gene TRBD1, 6 bases. This CDR3 region has 15 residues. Germline CDR1 is SNHLY and CDR2 is FYNNEI. V lost 5 bases and J lost 5, with 16 bases in between. CDR3 in DNA: TGTGCCAGCAGTAAACAGGGCCCTCCGGATCAGCCCCAGCATTTT. It specifies CASSKQGPPDQPQHF.

The CDR3 nucleotides read TGTGCCTGGAAAGTGAGGGGGGGCTACACCTTC. Its translation: CAWKVRGGYTF. The chain recombines TRBV30 with TRBJ1-2, with D possibly matching TRBD1 (6 bases). Deletions cut 4 bases from V and 8 bases from J, with 11 bases between. The CDR3 runs 11 residues. CDR1 and CDR2 (germline): GTSNPN, SVGIG (reference sequence).

V and J are TRBV5-1 and TRBJ2-1, with D perhaps TRBD1 (5 bases). The germline V gene encodes CDR1 SGHRS and CDR2 YFSETQ. This CDR3 comprises 13 residues. Trimming shortened V by 4 bases and J by 6 bases, and 11 bases separated the two germline ends. The CDR3 DNA sequence: TGCGCCAGCAGCCGACGACAGTTCAATGAGCAGTTCTTC. Protein: CASSRRQFNEQFF.

This chain connects TRBV4-1 to TRBJ1-1; 8 bases are shared with TRBD1. The ends lost 2 bases at V and 1 base at J; junction bases unmatched: 6. Per germline, CDR1 MGHRA and CDR2 YSYEKL. The CDR3 extends over 16 amino acids. The chain's CDR3 is CASSQYAGGSNTEAFF. CDR3 bases: TGCGCCAGCAGCCAATACGCAGGGGGCTCGAACACTGAAGCTTTCTTT.

The chain carries TRBV7-9 and TRBJ2-2, with 9 bases matching TRBD2. Trimming cost V 0 bases and J 4 bases; bases outside gene matches: 6. Germline CDR1 and CDR2: SEHNR and FQNEAQ (reference sequence). This CDR3 region has 17 residues. The CDR3: CASSLAGTSGFTGELFF. The CDR3, as DNA: TGTGCCAGCAGCTTAGCGGGTACTAGCGGGTTCACCGGGGAGCTGTTTTTT. Supplemented by reference TRBV7-9 and TRBJ2-2, the full variable domain reads DTGVSQNPRHKITKRGQNVTFRCDPISEHNRLYWYRQTLGQGPEFLTYFQNEAQLEKSRLLSDRFSAERPKGSFSTLEIQRTEQGDSAMYLCASSLAGTSGFTGELFFGEGSRLTVL.

The V call is TRBV11-1, the J call TRBJ2-7; possible D gene TRBD2, 6 bases. The ends were cut back, 5 bases at V and 5 bases at J, with 22 bases in the middle. There are 16 residues in the CDR3. In germline, CDR1 is SGHAT, CDR2 FQDESV (reference sequence). CDR3 DNA sequence: TGTGCCAGCAGCCCGGCGGGGCAGGGTGGATTTGACGAGCAGTACTTC. It codes for CASSPAGQGGFDEQYF.

This clone was counted between two and nine times. The V gene is TRBV5-1, the J gene TRBJ1-1, with D maybe TRBD1 (6 bases). This CDR3 is built from 14 residues. Germline V gives CDR1 SGHRS, CDR2 YFSETQ. Trimming pared 4 bases from V and 1 base from J, leaving 11 bases between. In DNA, the CDR3 is TGCGCCAGCAGCGCGACAGGTCAGAACACTGAAGCTTTCTTT. It codes for CASSATGQNTEAFF. Full variable domain (missing parts from reference TRBV5-1 and TRBJ1-1): KAGVTQTPRYLIKTRGQQVTLSCSPISGHRSVSWYQQTPGQGLQFLFEYFSETQRNKGNFPGRFSGRQFSNSRSEMNVSTLELGDSALYLCASSATGQNTEAFFGQGTRLTVV.

The gene calls are TRBV7-9 and TRBJ1-5, with D perhaps TRBD1 (5 bases). This CDR3 comprises 15 residues. V gave up 4 bases and J gave up 3 bases, with 13 bases separating them. CDR1 and CDR2 (germline): SEHNR, FQNEAQ (reference sequence). CDR3 nucleotides: TGTGCCAGCAGCTGGGCCCAAGGGGACAATCAGCCCCAGCATTTT. Protein: CASSWAQGDNQPQHF.

This chain uses TRBV27 with TRBJ2-4, with 7 bases identical to TRBD2. J was trimmed by 6 bases and V by 4 bases; bases with no gene match: 6. The CDR3 extends over 14 amino acids. Per germline, CDR1 MNHEY and CDR2 SMNVEV (reference sequence). The CDR3 protein is CASSSGGGGNIQYF. DNA of the CDR3: TGTGCCAGCAGTTCCGGTGGGGGGGGAAACATTCAGTACTTC.

CDR3 in amino acids: CSVQEGLSNQPQHF. The CDR3 region has the DNA TGCAGCGTTCAGGAGGGGCTCAGCAATCAGCCCCAGCATTTT. V usage is TRBV29-1 and J usage is TRBJ1-5, with D possibly being TRBD1 (5 bases). The V gene lost 5 bases and the J gene lost 1 base, with 12 bases spanning the gap. The CDR3 is 14 amino acids. Germline assignment: CDR1 SQVTM and CDR2 ANQGSEA.

The CDR3 nucleotides read TGTGCCAGCAGCTTAGGGCTAGCGGGCAATGAGCAGTTCTTC. Translated: CASSLGLAGNEQFF. V usage is TRBV7-2 and J usage is TRBJ2-1; 8 positions match TRBD2. The J segment lost 6 bases and the V segment lost 1 base, leaving 2 bases of the junction unmatched. This CDR3 has 14 amino acids. Looked up from germline, CDR1 is SGHTA and CDR2 is FQGNSA.

The chain recombines TRBV5-4 with TRBJ1-2; D is ambiguous. The V gene lost 5 bases and the J gene lost 8 bases, with 22 bases spanning the gap. This CDR3 spans 15 amino acids. Germline V gene data show CDR1 as SGHNT and CDR2 as YYREEE (reference sequence). CDR3: CASSSRLGASRGYTF. The DNA for the CDR3 is TGTGCCAGCAGTTCCCGATTGGGCGCCTCCCGAGGCTACACCTTC.

As to this clone: The same CDR3 is also encoded by other DNA sequences in this sample. The chain joins TRBV25-1 to TRBJ2-3, with TRBD1 identical over 7 bases. Germline-derived CDR1 and CDR2 are MGHDK and SYGVNS. The length of the CDR3 is 15 residues. The ends lost 3 bases at V and 1 base at J; junction bases unmatched: 4. The CDR3 here is CASSDRGGRTDTQYF. The CDR3 nucleotides are TGTGCCAGCAGTGATAGAGGGGGCCGCACAGATACGCAGTATTTT.

The chain recombines TRBV29-1 with TRBJ2-1, with 7 positions matching TRBD1. After removal of 1 base from V and 0 bases from J, the junction contained 3 bases not matched to a gene. This CDR3 contains 15 residues. CDR1 is SQVTM, CDR2 ANQGSEA, per germline. This CDR3 reads CSVEATGSSYNEQFF. The CDR3 DNA reads as TGCAGCGTTGAAGCGACAGGGAGCTCCTACAATGAGCAGTTCTTC.

The table lists this clone with a few counts. CDR3 DNA sequence: TGTGCCAGCAGCTTAGCCCCCAACGCCGGGGAGCTGTTTTTT. It yields the protein CASSLAPNAGELFF. The chain carries TRBV7-8 and TRBJ2-2; D not resolved. The CDR3 length is 14 residues. Germline V gene lookup returns CDR1 SGHVS and CDR2 FQNEAQ. Trimming took off 0 bases at V and 6 bases at J, with 8 bases between the two ends.

The chain carries TRBV18 and TRBJ1-2; TRBD1 agrees at 11 bases. Germline CDR1 and CDR2: KGHSH and LQKENI. V lost 2 bases and J lost 3; bases outside the gene matches: 11. CDR3 length equals 18 residues. CDR3 sequence: CASSPITVTGQGDYGYTF. CDR3 sequence (DNA): TGTGCCAGCTCACCAATAACGGTGACGGGACAGGGGGACTATGGCTACACCTTC.

This chain uses TRBV27 with TRBJ2-4; D gene ambiguous. This CDR3 is 10 amino acids long. V gave up 8 bases and J gave up 5 bases, with 4 bases separating them. Germline loops: CDR1 MNHEY, CDR2 SMNVEV (reference sequence). CDR3 residues: CASGENIQYF. CDR3 nucleotides: TGTGCCAGCGGCGAAAACATTCAGTACTTC.

The rearrangement uses TRBV28 and TRBJ2-1, with 16 bases lining up with TRBD2. V gave up 10 bases and J gave up 9 bases; unmatched junction bases: 12. Germline assignment: CDR1 MDHEN and CDR2 SYDVKM. The CDR3 is made up of 16 amino acids. CDR3 DNA sequence: TGTGCCATCACCCGCCCCGGGACTAGCGGGAGGGGTGAGCAGTTCTTC. Encoded protein: CAITRPGTSGRGEQFF.

The chain links TRBV6-6 to TRBJ2-7; 9 bases map to TRBD2. Trimming took 6 bases from V and 3 from J; bases not matched to a gene: 12. CDR1 is MNHNY, CDR2 SVGAGI, per germline (reference sequence). This CDR3 is built from 16 residues. As DNA, the CDR3 is TGTGCCAGCAGAGACCCGGGGCTAGCGGGAATCTACGAGCAGTACTTC. Residues: CASRDPGLAGIYEQYF.

This chain uses TRBV5-5 with TRBJ1-1; no definite D call. V was cut by 1 base and J by 2 bases, with 6 bases left in between. There are 13 residues in the CDR3. The V gene's germline CDR1 is SGHKS and CDR2 YYEKEE (reference sequence). The CDR3 coding sequence is TGTGCCAGCAGCTTGAGGGTTAACACTGAAGCTTTCTTT. Protein: CASSLRVNTEAFF.

This chain joins TRBV18 and TRBJ1-1; a possible D gene is TRBD1 (5 bases). The V and J ends lost 0 bases and 10 bases respectively, with 9 bases between them. Germline loops: CDR1 KGHSH, CDR2 LQKENI. The CDR3 is made up of 12 amino acids. In DNA form, the CDR3 reads TGTGCCAGCTCACCACCGGAGGGGCGAGCTTTCTTT. This codes for CASSPPEGRAFF.

CDR3 residues: CASSPWTDYGYTF. The CDR3 DNA sequence: TGTGCCAGCAGCCCCTGGACTGACTATGGCTACACCTTC. J is TRBJ1-2 and V is TRBV13; D uncertain. The CDR3 loop spans 13 amino acids. Germline CDR1 is PRHDT and CDR2 is FYEKMQ (reference sequence). Trimming cost V 5 bases and J 3 bases, with 10 bases left between them.